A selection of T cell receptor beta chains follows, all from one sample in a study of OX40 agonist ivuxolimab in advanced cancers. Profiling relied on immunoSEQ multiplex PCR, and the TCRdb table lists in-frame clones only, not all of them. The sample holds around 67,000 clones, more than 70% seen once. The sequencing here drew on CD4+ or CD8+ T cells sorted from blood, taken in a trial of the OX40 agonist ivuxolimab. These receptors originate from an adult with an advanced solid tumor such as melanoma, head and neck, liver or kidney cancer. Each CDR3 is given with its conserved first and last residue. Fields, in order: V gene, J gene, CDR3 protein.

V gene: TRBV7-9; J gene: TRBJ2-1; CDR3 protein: CASSAAGTSGLNEQFF
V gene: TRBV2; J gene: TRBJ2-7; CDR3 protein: CASREDQGISYEQYF
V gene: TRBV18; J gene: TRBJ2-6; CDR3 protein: CASSRAAGTDFSSGANVLTF
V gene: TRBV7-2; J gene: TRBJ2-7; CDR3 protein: CASTPGLAVYEQYF
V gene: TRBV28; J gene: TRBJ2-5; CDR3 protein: CASSSPGVETQYF
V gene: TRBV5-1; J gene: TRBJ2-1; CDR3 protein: CASTQTWGSSYNEQFF
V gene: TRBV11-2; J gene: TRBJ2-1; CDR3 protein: CASSFSGTSGNNEQFF
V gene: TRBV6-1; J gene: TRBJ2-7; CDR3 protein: CASSEQTSYEQYF
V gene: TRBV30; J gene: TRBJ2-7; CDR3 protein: CAWSAGLVRDEQYF
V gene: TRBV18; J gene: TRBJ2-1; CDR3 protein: CASSSPRTENNEQFF
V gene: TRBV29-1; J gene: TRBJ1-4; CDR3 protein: CSVHRGLLEEKLFF
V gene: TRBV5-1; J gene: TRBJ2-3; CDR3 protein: CASSFRSGPADTQYF
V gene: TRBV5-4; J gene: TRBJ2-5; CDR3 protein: CASSTHRVGAGETQYF
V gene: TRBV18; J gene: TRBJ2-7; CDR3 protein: CASSPSLASLGEQYF
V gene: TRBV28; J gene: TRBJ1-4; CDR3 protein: CASSLPRGGEKLFF
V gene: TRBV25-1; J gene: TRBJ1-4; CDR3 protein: CASSRGPNEKLFF
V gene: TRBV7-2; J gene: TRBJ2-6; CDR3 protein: CASSFFVSGANVLTF
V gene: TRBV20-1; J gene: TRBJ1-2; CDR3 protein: CSASGVSGYTF
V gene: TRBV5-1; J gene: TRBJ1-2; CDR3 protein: CASSDRGVDGYTF
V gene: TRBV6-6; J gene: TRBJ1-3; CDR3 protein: CASSWGAGDTIYF
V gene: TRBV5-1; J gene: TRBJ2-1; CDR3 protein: CASSGGLAGSSYNEQFF
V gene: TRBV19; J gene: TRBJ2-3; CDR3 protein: CASRTGGGDTQYF
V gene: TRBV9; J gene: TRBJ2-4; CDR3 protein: CASSVGQGGIQYF
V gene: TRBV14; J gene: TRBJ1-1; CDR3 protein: CASSQVVRMNTEAFF
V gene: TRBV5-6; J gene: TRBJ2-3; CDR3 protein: CASSDPQSGLGTDTQYF
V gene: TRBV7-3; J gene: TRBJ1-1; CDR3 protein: CASSTRGGMDTEAFF
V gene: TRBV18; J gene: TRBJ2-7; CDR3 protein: CASSLAGGPYEQYF
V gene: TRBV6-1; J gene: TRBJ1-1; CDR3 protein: CASSEGSFWRDTEAFF
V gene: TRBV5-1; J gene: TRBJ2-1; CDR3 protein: CASSPGLEYGEQFF
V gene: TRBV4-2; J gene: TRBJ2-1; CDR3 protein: CASSQEGLAGAYYNEQFF
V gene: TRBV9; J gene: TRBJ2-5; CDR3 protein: CASSVLQGVGGETQYF
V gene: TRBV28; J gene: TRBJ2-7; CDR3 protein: CASRPGGTYEQYF
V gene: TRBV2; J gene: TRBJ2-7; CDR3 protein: CASSDRVGSYEQYF
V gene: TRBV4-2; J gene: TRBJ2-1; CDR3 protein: CASSQDALAGNNEQFF
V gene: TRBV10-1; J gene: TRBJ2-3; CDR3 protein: CASSGWQGATDTQYF
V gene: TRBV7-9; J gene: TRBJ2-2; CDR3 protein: CASSLRAGELFF
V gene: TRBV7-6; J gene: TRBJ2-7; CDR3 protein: CASSLGSSDYEQYF
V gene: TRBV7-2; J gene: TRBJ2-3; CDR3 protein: CASSPRTSGTEADTQYF
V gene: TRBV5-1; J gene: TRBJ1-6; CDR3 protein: CASSLSGTGNYNSPLHF
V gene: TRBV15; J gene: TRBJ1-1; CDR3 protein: CATSRDSPFTEAFF
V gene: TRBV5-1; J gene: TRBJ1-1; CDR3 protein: CASSWDRVNTEAFF